This T cell receptor (beta chain) came from a study of cytomegalovirus exposure and HLA in healthy donors. Study as a whole: Unique TCR beta sequences numbering approximately 100 million came from approximately 180 million T cells in an earlier analysis.

The CDR3 runs to 14 residues. Germline assignment: CDR1 SGHRS and CDR2 YFSETQ. V shed 7 bases and J shed 0 bases, with 13 bases lying between them. PCR involved 60 Vbeta and 13 Jbeta primers. Sequencing used immunoSEQ multiplex PCR; TCRdb keeps in-frame clones, though not all of them. The sample lists more than 110,000 clones, 60% to 85% occurring once. For this clone: Its antigen remains unidentified.

The study's findings and limits: Later genetic work tied a missense DCLRE1C variant to beta-chain V and J trimming.

This receptor was obtained from a male donor in good health and CMV-seronegative. V usage is TRBV5-1 and J usage is TRBJ1-2; the D is unclear. Sample: PBMCs. The CDR3 loop reads CASRISSANYGYTF. CDR3 in DNA: TGCGCCAGCCGGATTAGCAGCGCTAACTATGGCTACACCTTC.